What follows describes a single T cell receptor (beta chain). This sample is drawn from a study of PD-L1 blockade in urothelial cancer. Only in-frame clones appear in the TCRdb table, and some are missing; sequencing was by immunoSEQ multiplex PCR. This repertoire shows tens of thousands of clones, approximately 87% found once; its top ten account for about 5.6%. The CDR3 consists of 19 residues. Germline CDR1 MDHEN, CDR2 SYDVKM. Trimming at V came to 7 bases and at J to 6 bases, leaving 23 bases not matched to a gene. The source is a middle-aged man with urothelial cancer. This sample comprised PBMCs, obtained around atezolizumab (anti-PD-L1) treatment. This chain joins TRBV28 and TRBJ2-7, with 11 bases lining up with TRBD2. CDR3 sequence reads: CASIPPGRTSGSGAVEQYF. CDR3 in DNA: TGTGCCAGCATTCCTCCAGGCCGGACTAGCGGGTCGGGTGCGGTCGAGCAGTACTTC.